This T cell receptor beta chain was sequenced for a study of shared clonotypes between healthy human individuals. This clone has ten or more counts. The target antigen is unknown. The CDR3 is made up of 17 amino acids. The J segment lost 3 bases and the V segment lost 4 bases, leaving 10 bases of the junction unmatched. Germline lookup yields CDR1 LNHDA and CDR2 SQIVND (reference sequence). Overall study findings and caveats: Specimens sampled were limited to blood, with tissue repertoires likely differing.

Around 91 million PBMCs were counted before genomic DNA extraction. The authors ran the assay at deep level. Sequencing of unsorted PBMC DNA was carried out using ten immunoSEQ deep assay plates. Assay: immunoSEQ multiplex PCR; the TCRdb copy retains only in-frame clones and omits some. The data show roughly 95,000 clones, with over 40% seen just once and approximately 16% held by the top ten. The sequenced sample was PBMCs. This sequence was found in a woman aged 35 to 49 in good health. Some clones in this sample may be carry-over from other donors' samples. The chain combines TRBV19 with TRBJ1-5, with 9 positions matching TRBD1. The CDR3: CASSTSLQGANNQPQHF. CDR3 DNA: TGTGCCAGTAGTACCTCCTTACAGGGGGCAAACAATCAGCCCCAGCATTTT.